Listed below are T cell receptor beta chains from one sample, sequenced in a study of cytomegalovirus exposure and HLA in healthy donors. Assay: immunoSEQ multiplex PCR; the TCRdb copy retains only in-frame clones and omits some. The table lists about 130,000 clones, 85% to 90% of them singletons. The source material was PBMCs. Receptor source: a young woman in good health and CMV-seronegative. The CDR3 runs from the conserved cysteine through the conserved F or W. D genes are given only for firm matches. Clone sizes are given selectively: once, few, many, or a class where the clone is expanded.

13	TRBD1	-	TRBJ2-7	TRBV6-1	TGTGCCAGCCGCGGGGACAGGGGATACGAGCAGTACTTC	CASRGDRGYEQYF
13	-	-	TRBJ1-1	TRBV13	TGTGCCAGCAGCATGGGGGGAAGTACTGAAGCTTTCTTT	CASSMGGSTEAFF
14	TRBD1	-	TRBJ1-4	TRBV9	TGTGCCAGCAGCGCGGGACAGGGTGGGGAAAAACTGTTTTTT	CASSAGQGGEKLFF
14	TRBD1	-	TRBJ2-1	TRBV5-1	TGCGCCAGCACCCTAGGACAGGGGCGTGATGAGCAGTTCTTC	CASTLGQGRDEQFF
16	TRBD1	-	TRBJ1-6	TRBV4-2	TGTGCCAGCAGCCAAGCTTTGCAGGGGGGTAAATCACCCCTCCACTTT	CASSQALQGGKSPLHF
15	-	-	TRBJ2-5	TRBV5-4	TGTGCCAGCAGCACCGGAGGTGGGCCTCAAGAGACCCAGTACTTC	CASSTGGGPQETQYF
13	-	-	TRBJ1-2	TRBV6-1	TGTGCCACAAACAGGGCCCTTAACTATGGCTACACCTTC	CATNRALNYGYTF
16	TRBD1	-	TRBJ1-2	TRBV5-1	TGCGCCAGCAGCCCGGGACAGGGAGGTTATAACTATGGCTACACCTTC	CASSPGQGGYNYGYTF
16	-	-	TRBJ2-5	TRBV5-4	TGTGCCAGCAGCTTGGGGGGCGTAAGAGGTGGAGAGACCCAGTACTTC	CASSLGGVRGGETQYF
16	-	-	TRBJ2-6	TRBV6-6	TGTGCCAGCAAACTTAAGCAGGGTTCTGGGGCCAACGTCCTGACTTTC	CASKLKQGSGANVLTF
16	-	-	TRBJ2-2	TRBV5-1	TGCGCCAGCAGCTTGGCCGGGGGTGTGAACACCGGGGAGCTGTTTTTT	CASSLAGGVNTGELFF
15	-	-	TRBJ1-6	TRBV5-6	TGTGCCAGCAGCATATTGAGCTCCTATAATTCACCCCTCCACTTT	CASSILSSYNSPLHF
14	TRBD2	-	TRBJ2-7	TRBV6-1	TGTGCCAGCAGTTCAGCGGGGGGAGATTACGAGCAGTACTTC	CASSSAGGDYEQYF
14	TRBD2	few	TRBJ2-7	TRBV5-1	TGCGCCAGCGGAACCGGGACTAGCGTCTTCGGGCAGTACTTC	CASGTGTSVFGQYF
13	TRBD1	-	TRBJ1-5	TRBV6-5	TGTGCCAGCGCCAAGGGGGCTAATCAGCCCCAGCATTTT	CASAKGANQPQHF
16	-	-	TRBJ1-1	TRBV15	TGTGCCACCAGCAGAGTACTCAACCTAGGCAACACTGAAGCTTTCTTT	CATSRVLNLGNTEAFF
15	-	-	TRBJ2-7	TRBV28	TGTGCCAGCAGTTCTGCCTGGACAACTTCCTACGAGCAGTACTTC	CASSSAWTTSYEQYF
15	TRBD1	-	TRBJ1-4	TRBV7-8	TGTGCCAGCAGCTTAGCGGGACAGGGCCGGGAAAAACTGTTTTTT	CASSLAGQGREKLFF
12	-	-	TRBJ1-1	TRBV14	TGTGCCAGCAGCCAATTGTCGGCTGAAGCTTTCTTT	CASSQLSAEAFF
15	-	-	TRBJ1-2	TRBV9	TGTGCCAGCGGGGGGAGACAGACTCCTAACTATGGCTACACCTTC	CASGGRQTPNYGYTF
15	TRBD1	-	TRBJ2-3	TRBV13	TGTGCCAGCAACCGCCGGGACAGGACACCTCCGGGGCAGTATTTT	CASNRRDRTPPGQYF
16	TRBD1	-	TRBJ1-4	TRBV7-8	TGTGCCAGCAGCTTAGTTATGAGGCAGGGGGATGAAAAACTGTTTTTT	CASSLVMRQGDEKLFF
16	TRBD1	-	TRBJ1-1	TRBV6-1	TGTGCCAGCAGTGACCCCCCGGGACAGAGGAACACTGAAGCTTTCTTT	CASSDPPGQRNTEAFF
15	-	-	TRBJ1-6	TRBV9	TGTGCCAGCAGCCCCCGAGGGTCAGGAGTTTCACCCCTCCACTTT	CASSPRGSGVSPLHF
15	-	-	TRBJ2-2	TRBV28	TGTGCCAGCAGTTTAGTTCGGTTCGGCACCGGGGAGCTGTTTTTT	CASSLVRFGTGELFF
17	-	-	TRBJ1-3	TRBV4-1	TGCGCCAGCAGCGCACGCGTCAGGGTTAATTCTGGAAACACCATATATTTT	CASSARVRVNSGNTIYF
14	TRBD1	-	TRBJ2-5	TRBV10-3	TGTGCCATCAGCGACGGGACAGGGCAAGAGACCCAGTACTTC	CAISDGTGQETQYF
15	TRBD1	-	TRBJ1-4	TRBV7-9	TGTGCCAGCACCACGGTTCGAACAGGGGCAGAAAAACTGTTTTTT	CASTTVRTGAEKLFF
17	TRBD1	-	TRBJ2-1	TRBV15	TGTGCCACCAGCGTACCGGCCTCGGGACAGGGATACAATGAGCAGTTCTTC	CATSVPASGQGYNEQFF
13	-	once	TRBJ1-1	TRBV4-2	TGTGCCAGCAGCCCCTGGGGGGGCACTGAAGCTTTCTTT	CASSPWGGTEAFF
12	-	-	TRBJ2-1	TRBV5-1	TGCGCCAGCAGCTTACAGGGAGATGAGCAGTTCTTC	CASSLQGDEQFF
15	-	many	TRBJ1-1	TRBV5-1	TGCGCCAGCAGCCCTCGGGAGGGAGGGAACACTGAAGCTTTCTTT	CASSPREGGNTEAFF